One sample yielded the 27 T cell receptor beta chains listed below, sequenced in a study of beta chain features in type 1 diabetes. What was sequenced were expressed TCRB transcripts, since all of the isolated RNA had been reverse transcribed. Some clones are missing from TCRdb's copy, which holds only in-frame ones; the method was immunoSEQ multiplex PCR. The data hold 810,000 or so clones, with about 17% observed a single time. Sequenced material: naive CD4+ T cells from blood. These receptors were collected from a woman aged 18-29 years in good health.

This clone showed up just a few times. The J gene is TRBJ2-6, the V gene TRBV28, with 11 bases matching TRBD1. After removal of 5 bases from V and 0 bases from J, the junction contained 9 bases not matched to a gene. Per the germline V gene, CDR1 is MDHEN and CDR2 is SYDVKM. This CDR3 region has 19 residues. CDR3 in amino acids: CASSPSWDRGSSGANVLTF. Written as DNA, the CDR3 is TGTGCCAGCAGTCCCTCTTGGGACAGGGGGAGCTCTGGGGCCAACGTCCTGACTTTC.

This clone was counted only a few times. The chain joins TRBV6-5 to TRBJ2-7; 14 bases agree with TRBD2. This CDR3 region has 15 residues. With 5 bases clipped from V and 6 bases from J, the junction kept 6 bases outside the gene matches. CDR1 is MNHEY and CDR2 is SVGAGI in the germline V gene. This chain's CDR3 is CASSIRLAGGREQYF. DNA for the CDR3: TGTGCCAGCAGTATTAGACTAGCGGGAGGGCGCGAGCAGTACTTC.

The chain joins TRBV4-1 to TRBJ2-1, with a weak D call TRBD2 (5 bases). CDR1 and CDR2 from the germline V gene are MGHRA and YSYEKL. The CDR3 consists of 16 residues. Trimming took 0 bases from V and 3 from J, leaving 12 bases between them. The CDR3 sequence: CASSQEGKRNYNEQFF. The CDR3 DNA follows: TGCGCCAGCAGCCAAGAGGGAAAGCGGAACTACAATGAGCAGTTCTTC.

This clone was counted between two and nine times. The V call is TRBV7-6, the J call TRBJ2-1; 12 nucleotides line up with TRBD2. Germline CDR1 SGHVS, CDR2 FNYEAQ. The CDR3 consists of 17 residues. V lost 6 bases and J lost 4; bases outside the gene matches: 10. CDR3 sequence (DNA): TGTGCCAGCAGTCTGGGACTAGCGGGTACCCTATACAATGAGCAGTTCTTC. Protein sequence: CASSLGLAGTLYNEQFF.

V is TRBV20-1 and J is TRBJ2-5; no definite D call. CDR3 length: 11 residues. Germline V gene data show CDR1 as DFQATT and CDR2 as SNEGSKA (reference sequence). V dropped 6 bases and J dropped 5 bases, with 10 bases sitting between them. CDR3 protein: CSAATFETQYF. In DNA, the CDR3 is TGCAGTGCCGCGACCTTCGAGACCCAGTACTTC.

This clone was seen only once. The rearrangement uses TRBV11-2 and TRBJ2-1; 7 bases are a match to TRBD2. V trimming: 6 bases; J trimming: 4 bases; junction bases outside the gene matches: 6. Germline values: CDR1 SGHAT, CDR2 FQNNGV. The CDR3 is 14 amino acids. The CDR3 DNA sequence: TGTGCCAGCAGAGGTGGGCGGGAGTACAATGAGCAGTTCTTC. Translation: CASRGGREYNEQFF.

This clone was counted between two and nine times. The chain joins TRBV6-1 to TRBJ2-6; 9 nucleotides align to TRBD1. J lost 0 bases, V lost 3 bases, and 3 bases had no gene match. CDR1 is MNHNS and CDR2 is SASEGT in the germline V gene. The CDR3 has 17 residues. CDR3 loop: CASSEGQGSSGANVLTF. The CDR3 DNA reads as TGTGCCAGCAGTGAGGGACAGGGCTCCTCTGGGGCCAACGTCCTGACTTTC.

This clone has just a few counts. The V call is TRBV19, the J call TRBJ1-1, with D uncertain. Germline loops: CDR1 LNHDA, CDR2 SQIVND (reference sequence). The CDR3 extends over 15 amino acids. V was pared by 6 bases and J by 1 base, with 15 bases between. Here the CDR3 reads CASSKGRQKNTEAFF. The CDR3 bases are TGTGCCAGTAGCAAGGGAAGACAAAAGAACACTGAAGCTTTCTTT.

The V call is TRBV7-9, the J call TRBJ1-1; 7 bases map to TRBD1. Germline V gene lookup returns CDR1 SEHNR and CDR2 FQNEAQ (reference sequence). This CDR3 is built from 14 residues. The V segment lost 2 bases and the J segment 5 bases; nucleotides outside the gene matches: 5. CDR3: CASSLTAGGTEAFF. The CDR3 DNA reads as TGTGCCAGCAGCTTAACGGCAGGGGGGACTGAAGCTTTCTTT.

This clone was counted only a few times. The chain is built from TRBV7-2 and TRBJ2-5; D is ambiguous. Per the germline V gene, CDR1 is SGHTA and CDR2 is FQGNSA. The CDR3 sequence is 14 residues long. V was cut by 2 bases and J by 5 bases, with 12 bases left in between. CDR3 sequence reads: CASSLSAGSETQYF. DNA for the CDR3: TGTGCCAGCAGCTTAAGTGCCGGTTCGGAGACCCAGTACTTC.

The rearrangement joins TRBV7-6 to TRBJ2-5, with D perhaps given as TRBD1 or TRBD2 (5 bases each). V was cut by 1 base and J by 5 bases, with 20 bases left in between. Germline values: CDR1 SGHVS, CDR2 FNYEAQ. CDR3 length: 17 residues. CDR3 sequence reads: CASSLVFTGLWGETQYF. DNA of the CDR3: TGTGCCAGCAGCTTAGTCTTTACAGGCCTTTGGGGGGAGACCCAGTACTTC.

This clone was seen more than once but under ten times. This CDR3 is also generated by other DNA sequences in the sample. The rearrangement uses TRBV7-2 and TRBJ2-5, with no clear D. The CDR3 has 13 residues. CDR1 and CDR2 from the germline V gene are SGHTA and FQGNSA. With 5 bases removed from V and 3 bases from J, the gap between germline ends came to 10 bases. CDR3 coding DNA: TGTGCCAGCAGCCCCAGTAGGGAAGAGACCCAGTACTTC. It encodes CASSPSREETQYF.

The rearrangement uses TRBV29-1 and TRBJ1-1; no clear D. The V end was cut by 4 bases, the J end by 3 bases, with 12 bases between. This CDR3 is 13 amino acids long. Germline CDR1 and CDR2: SQVTM and ANQGSEA. The CDR3 protein is CSVVISPDTEAFF. CDR3 nucleotides: TGCAGCGTTGTCATTTCTCCGGACACTGAAGCTTTCTTT.

This chain connects TRBV7-9 to TRBJ2-3; no reliable D call. The CDR3 sequence is 14 residues long. Germline assignment: CDR1 SEHNR and CDR2 FQNEAQ (reference sequence). V lost 7 bases to trimming and J lost 1 base, with 12 bases between them. This CDR3 is CASTLSRGTDTQYF. For the CDR3, the DNA is TGTGCCAGCACCCTTAGTCGGGGCACAGATACGCAGTATTTT.

This chain joins TRBV11-1 and TRBJ2-7; the match to TRBD1 covers 8 bases. TRBJ2-1 matches the DNA end more closely, so the J call is doubtful. The CDR3 loop spans 12 amino acids. The germline V gene has CDR1 SGHAT and CDR2 FQDESV (reference sequence). The CDR3 reads CASSWTGTEQFF. CDR3 sequence (DNA): TGTGCCAGCAGTTGGACAGGGACTGAGCAGTTCTTC.

The rearrangement joins TRBV5-6 to TRBJ1-3; no firm D call. CDR3 length equals 13 residues. V lost 5 bases and J 7 bases, leaving 13 bases between the germline ends. Per the germline V gene, CDR1 is SGHDT and CDR2 is YYEEEE. The CDR3 bases are TGTGCCAGCAGACAATTCGAAGGGAACACCATATATTTT. Protein product: CASRQFEGNTIYF.

This chain links TRBV6-1 with TRBJ1-1; TRBD1 matches at 10 bases. With 6 bases clipped from V and 10 bases from J, the junction kept 8 bases outside the gene matches. The CDR3 consists of 13 residues. Germline V CDR1 and CDR2: MNHNS, SASEGT. The CDR3: CASRTGQGSRAFF. The CDR3 nucleotides are TGTGCCAGCAGGACGGGACAGGGGAGTCGAGCTTTCTTT.

In its sample, this clone was seen a few times. The chain employs TRBV5-1 and TRBJ2-7; tentatively, D is TRBD1 or TRBD2 (6 bases each). CDR1 and CDR2 (germline): SGHRS, YFSETQ. This CDR3 contains 15 residues. V lost 4 bases to trimming and J lost 4 bases, with 18 bases between them. The CDR3 region is CASSASSGAPYEQYF. The CDR3 nucleotides are TGCGCCAGCAGCGCCTCGTCGGGGGCCCCATACGAGCAGTACTTC.

The V call is TRBV28, the J call TRBJ2-1, with 7 bases fitting TRBD2. V was pared by 5 bases and J by 0 bases, with 7 bases of the junction left unmatched. CDR1 is MDHEN and CDR2 is SYDVKM in the germline V gene. The CDR3 loop spans 16 amino acids. The CDR3 region has the DNA TGTGCCAGCAGTCTCACTAGCGCGAGCTCCTACAATGAGCAGTTCTTC. Residues: CASSLTSASSYNEQFF.

The V call is TRBV27, the J call TRBJ2-7, with D hard to call. The CDR3 is made up of 13 amino acids. Between the trimmed V and J ends, which lost 6 bases and 6 bases, there was a span of 15 bases. Germline-derived CDR1 and CDR2 are MNHEY and SMNVEV (reference sequence). The CDR3 reads CASSPGLEREQYF. For the CDR3, the DNA is TGTGCCAGCAGCCCCGGGCTGGAACGCGAGCAGTACTTC.

Only a few counts were recorded for this clone. The genes are TRBV2 and TRBJ2-7; weak D call: TRBD2 (6 bases). The CDR3 is made up of 14 amino acids. The V end lost 6 bases, the J end lost 0 bases, and 12 bases lay between the germline ends. Germline CDR1 SNHLY, CDR2 FYNNEI. The CDR3 sequence: CASRGDSGSYEQYF. The CDR3 DNA follows: TGTGCCAGCAGGGGGGATAGCGGCTCCTACGAGCAGTACTTC.

The V gene is TRBV28, the J gene TRBJ2-7, with D possibly TRBD1 on 6 matching bases. CDR3 length equals 14 residues. V was clipped by 6 bases and J by 6 bases, with 18 bases between them. The germline V gene has CDR1 MDHEN and CDR2 SYDVKM. In DNA form, the CDR3 reads TGTGCCAGCAGCCCGTACGGTAGGGGGTCCGAGCAGTACTTC. It translates to CASSPYGRGSEQYF.

In its sample, this clone was seen a few times. This chain joins TRBV2 and TRBJ2-1, with TRBD1 identical over 12 bases. Germline V gene lookup returns CDR1 SNHLY and CDR2 FYNNEI. The ends lost 7 bases at V and 1 base at J; junction bases unmatched: 2. This CDR3 region has 15 residues. The CDR3: CASTGQGASYNEQFF. CDR3 DNA: TGTGCCAGCACGGGACAGGGGGCTTCCTACAATGAGCAGTTCTTC. Full variable domain (rest looked up from reference TRBV2 and TRBJ2-1): EPEVTQTPSHQVTQMGQEVILRCVPISNHLYFYWYRQILGQKVEFLVSFYNNEISEKSEIFDDQFSVERPDGSNFTLKIRSTKLEDSAMYFCASTGQGASYNEQFFGPGTRLTVL.

A few counts support this clone. The chain couples TRBV29-1 to TRBJ2-6; no clear D gene. Germline CDR1 is SQVTM and CDR2 is ANQGSEA. There are 14 residues in the CDR3. Trimming took off 4 bases at V and 0 bases at J, with 7 bases between the two ends. The CDR3 DNA reads as TGCAGCGTTGCTACGAACTCTGGGGCCAACGTCCTGACTTTC. Translation: CSVATNSGANVLTF.

As concerns this clone: The same CDR3 can be traced to other DNA sequences in this sample. J is TRBJ1-5 and V is TRBV7-2, with D unresolved. CDR1 is SGHTA, CDR2 FQGNSA, per germline. Trimming took 1 base from V and 1 from J, leaving 5 bases between them. The CDR3 covers 14 residues. The CDR3 bases are TGTGCCAGCAGCTTAGGGGCCAGCAATCAGCCCCAGCATTTT. Its translation: CASSLGASNQPQHF.

This clone has only a few counts. The chain recombines TRBV6-6 with TRBJ2-5; no firm D call. Germline assignment: CDR1 MNHNY and CDR2 SVGAGI (reference sequence). The CDR3 consists of 13 residues. The ends were cut back, 8 bases at V and 2 bases at J, with 12 bases in the middle. The CDR3 loop reads CASLGPWQETQYF. DNA for the CDR3: TGTGCCAGCTTGGGTCCATGGCAAGAGACCCAGTACTTC.

This clone was detected a few times. CDR3 sequence: CASSSAGTRYREQYF. CDR3 coding DNA: TGTGCCAGCAGCTCGGCCGGGACTCGATATCGGGAGCAGTACTTC. This chain links TRBV7-2 with TRBJ2-7, with D perhaps matching TRBD2 (6 bases). Trimming shortened V by 4 bases and J by 7 bases, and 20 bases separated the two germline ends. This CDR3 has 15 amino acids. Germline values: CDR1 SGHTA, CDR2 FQGNSA.